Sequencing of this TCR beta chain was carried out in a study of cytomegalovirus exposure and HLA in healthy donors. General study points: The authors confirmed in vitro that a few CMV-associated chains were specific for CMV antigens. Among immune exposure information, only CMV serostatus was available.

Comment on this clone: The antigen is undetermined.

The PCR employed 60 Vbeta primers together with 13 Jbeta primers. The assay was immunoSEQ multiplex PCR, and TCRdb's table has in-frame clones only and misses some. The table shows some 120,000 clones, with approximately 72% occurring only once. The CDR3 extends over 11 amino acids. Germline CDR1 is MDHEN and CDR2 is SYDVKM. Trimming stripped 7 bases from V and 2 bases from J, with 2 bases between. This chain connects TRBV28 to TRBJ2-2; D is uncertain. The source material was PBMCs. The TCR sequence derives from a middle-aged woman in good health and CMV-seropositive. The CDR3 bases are TGTGCCAGCATAAACACCGGGGAGCTGTTTTTT. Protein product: CASINTGELFF.